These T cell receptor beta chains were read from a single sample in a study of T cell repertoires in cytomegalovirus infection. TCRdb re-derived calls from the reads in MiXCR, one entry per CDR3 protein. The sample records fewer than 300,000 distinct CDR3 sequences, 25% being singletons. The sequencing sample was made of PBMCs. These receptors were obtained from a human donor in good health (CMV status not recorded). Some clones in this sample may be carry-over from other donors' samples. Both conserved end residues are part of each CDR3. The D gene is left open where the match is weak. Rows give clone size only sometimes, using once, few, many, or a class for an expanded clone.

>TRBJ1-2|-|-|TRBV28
TGTGCCAGCAGACGGGACGGGAAAGTCTATGGCTACACCTTC
CASRRDGKVYGYTF
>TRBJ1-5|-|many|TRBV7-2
TGTGCCAGCAGCTTAGACGGGGGGGGCAATCAGCCCCAGCATTTT
CASSLDGGGNQPQHF
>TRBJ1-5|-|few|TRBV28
TGTGCCAGCAAAGGAGGAGGAATGGGCAATCAGCCCCAGCATTTT
CASKGGGMGNQPQHF
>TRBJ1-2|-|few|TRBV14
TGTGCCAGCAGCCAAGATAGGAGGGACTATGGCTACACCTTC
CASSQDRRDYGYTF
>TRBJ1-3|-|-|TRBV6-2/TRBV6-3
TGTGCCAGCAGACGGGGGGACTGGAGCTCTGGAAACACCATATATTTT
CASRRGDWSSGNTIYF
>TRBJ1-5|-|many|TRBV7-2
TGTGCCAGCAGCTTAGGTCCCGCGAGTCAGCCCCAGCATTTT
CASSLGPASQPQHF
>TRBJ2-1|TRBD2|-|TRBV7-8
TGTGCCAGCAGCCCCCCTATGGGTCTAGCGGTGTATTTTGAGCAGTTCTTC
CASSPPMGLAVYFEQFF
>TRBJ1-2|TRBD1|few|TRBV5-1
TGCGCCAGCAGCCTTCCGGGACAGGGGCACTCTAACTATGGCTACACCTTC
CASSLPGQGHSNYGYTF
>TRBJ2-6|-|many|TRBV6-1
TGTGCCAGCAGTTTGGACTGGGGCTCTGGGGCCAACGTCCTGACTTTC
CASSLDWGSGANVLTF
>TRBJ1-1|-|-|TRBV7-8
TGTGCCAGCAGCTTAGCCCCTAACGCTGAAGCTTTCTTT
CASSLAPNAEAFF
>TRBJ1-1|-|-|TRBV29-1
TGCAGCGTTGAACAGGTGAACACTGAAGCTTTCTTT
CSVEQVNTEAFF
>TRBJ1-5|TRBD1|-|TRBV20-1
TGCAGTGCTGGGACAGATAGATTGTCTAGCAATCAGCCCCAGCATTTT
CSAGTDRLSSNQPQHF
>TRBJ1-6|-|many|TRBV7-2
TGTGCCAGCAGCTTAGTGGCAGGAGCCAATAATTCACCCCTCCACTTT
CASSLVAGANNSPLHF
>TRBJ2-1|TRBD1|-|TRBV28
TGTGCCAGCTTGGGGGACAGGGGGCGGAATGAGCAGTTCTTC
CASLGDRGRNEQFF
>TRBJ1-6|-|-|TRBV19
TGTGCCAGTAGTCCCGGGCCATCGCCTCCACCCCTCCACTTT
CASSPGPSPPPLHF
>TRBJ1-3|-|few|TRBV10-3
TGTGCCATCAGTGAGTCGGCAGGGTCTGGAAACACCATATATTTT
CAISESAGSGNTIYF
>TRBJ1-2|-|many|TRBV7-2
TGTGCCAGCAGCTCAACAGATGGGGTCCCCTACACCTTC
CASSSTDGVPYTF
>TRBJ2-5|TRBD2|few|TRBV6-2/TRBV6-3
TGTGCCAGCAACACCCCCGACCGGACGGGAGGGACCCAGTACTTC
CASNTPDRTGGTQYF
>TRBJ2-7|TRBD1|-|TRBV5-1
TGCGCCAGCAGTAGGACAGGTTTTAAGAACTACGAGCAGTACTTC
CASSRTGFKNYEQYF
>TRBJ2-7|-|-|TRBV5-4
TGTGCCAGCAGCTTTAAAGGGAACTCCTACGAGCAGTACTTC
CASSFKGNSYEQYF
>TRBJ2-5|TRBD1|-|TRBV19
TGTGCCAGTAGTAAAGGACAGGGTGGCGGAGAGACCCAGTACTTC
CASSKGQGGGETQYF
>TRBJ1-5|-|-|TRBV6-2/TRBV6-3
TGTGCCAGCAACAATCAGGACAGATATAGCAATCAGCCCCAGCATTTT
CASNNQDRYSNQPQHF